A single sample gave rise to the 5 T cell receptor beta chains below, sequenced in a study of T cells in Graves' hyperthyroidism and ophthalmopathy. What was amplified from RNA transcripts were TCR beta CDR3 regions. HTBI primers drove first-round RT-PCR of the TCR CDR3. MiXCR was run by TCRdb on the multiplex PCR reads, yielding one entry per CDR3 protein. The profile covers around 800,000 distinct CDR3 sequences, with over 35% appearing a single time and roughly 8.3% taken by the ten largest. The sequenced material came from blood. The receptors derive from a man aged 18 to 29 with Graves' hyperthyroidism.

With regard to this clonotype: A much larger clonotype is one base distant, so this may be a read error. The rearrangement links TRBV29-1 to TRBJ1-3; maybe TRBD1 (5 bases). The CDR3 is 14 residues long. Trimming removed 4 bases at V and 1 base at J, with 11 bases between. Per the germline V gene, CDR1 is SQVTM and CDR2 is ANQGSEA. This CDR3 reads CSVGPDSSGNTIYF. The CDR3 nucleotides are TGCAGCGTTGGCCCAGACAGTTCTGGAAACACCATATATTTT.

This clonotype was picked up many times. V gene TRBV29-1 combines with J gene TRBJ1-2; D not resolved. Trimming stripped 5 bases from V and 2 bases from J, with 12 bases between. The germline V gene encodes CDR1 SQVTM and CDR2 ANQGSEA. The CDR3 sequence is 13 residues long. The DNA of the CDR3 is TGCAGCGTTAACACCCAGAAGAACTATGGCTACACCTTC. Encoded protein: CSVNTQKNYGYTF.

The CDR3 reads CASRGRGSPYEQYF. The CDR3 nucleotides read TGTGCCAGCAGGGGAAGAGGGTCCCCCTACGAGCAGTACTTC. The chain is built from TRBV12-3 or TRBV12-4 and TRBJ2-7; D is perhaps TRBD2 (5 bases). V lost 6 bases to trimming and J lost 2 bases, with 14 bases between them. This CDR3 is 14 amino acids long.

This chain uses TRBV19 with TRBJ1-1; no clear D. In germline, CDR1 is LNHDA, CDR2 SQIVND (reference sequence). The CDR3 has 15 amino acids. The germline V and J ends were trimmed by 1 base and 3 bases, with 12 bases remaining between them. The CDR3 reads CASSIAGREYTEAFF. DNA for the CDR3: TGTGCCAGTAGTATAGCGGGAAGGGAGTACACTGAAGCTTTCTTT.

The CDR3 DNA sequence: TGTGCCAGCAGCCGGACAGGGCGAAGTGAAAAACTGTTTTTT. Translation gives CASSRTGRSEKLFF. This rearrangement joins TRBV11-2 to TRBJ1-4; TRBD1 matches at 8 bases. With 5 bases clipped from V and 7 bases from J, the junction kept 6 bases outside the gene matches. This CDR3 comprises 14 residues. From germline, CDR1 is SGHAT and CDR2 FQNNGV.